This T cell receptor beta chain stems from a study of blood T cell repertoires in COVID-19 (dated by TCRdb to 2020 to 2021). Context from the whole study: Collaborator samples came from the United States, Italy and Spain and covered acute and convalescent phases of COVID-19. Subjects who had been exposed to COVID-19, were actively infected with it, or had recovered from it provided the deeply sampled blood TCRbeta repertoires that made up the dataset. The repertoires were released in a freely available public database intended as a resource for research on the immune response to SARS-CoV-2. The prospective study material was composed of cDNA or gDNA derived from T cells, B-cell-depleted T cells, or PBMCs. Samples came from the ongoing ImmuneRACE study (first 160 participants) plus 1,254 subjects from 6 global collaborators. Where available, HLA class I and class II types were taken from metadata supplied by the sample provider and were not determined by assay-based typing. The sample metadata nearly always contained a de-identified subject ID, COVID-19 status, age in years and sex.

The immunoSEQ Assay, a bias-controlled multiplex PCR, was used to amplify TCRbeta CDR3 regions from genomic DNA. The source study handled its data this way. Nucleated cell counts per sample were estimated from amplification of reference gene primers within the assay. To quantify the absolute abundance of each unique TCRbeta CDR3 rearrangement, sequence reads were collapsed and filtered. For each sample, productive Simpson clonality was calculated by taking the square root of Simpson's diversity index across productive rearrangements. Entries here come from immuneACCESS through TCRdb and include only in-frame sequences with V and J called. Some clones fail to appear in such tables; in the studies checked, an unresolved V gene covers under half of the shortfall, and the cause of the remainder is unknown. The D gene and trimming were derived from the DNA, and the V and J assignments and clone size from that table. Within this sample are 120,000 to 150,000 clones, with approximately 80% of them counted one time only. Roughly 13% of the sample lies in the top ten.

The CDR3, cysteine through phenylalanine, is 19 amino acids long. The retained sequence is limited to the CDR3, 57 bases, with the frame set at the first base. After removal of 2 bases from V and 8 bases from J, the junction retains 21 bases not matched to a gene. The germline V gene provides CDR1 SNHLY and CDR2 FYNNEI. Each collaborating institution followed its own protocols to collect whole blood in K2EDTA tubes. For TCRbeta analysis, collaborator samples were shipped as frozen whole blood, as isolated PBMCs, or as DNA extracted from either sample type. Paper-wide results and their limitations: Clinical and demographic metadata were provided uncurated, with the amount varying by source and participant.

This clone was detected only a few times. Its antigen has not been determined. No base-level quality is on record; no much larger clone is a single base apart. The sequencing sample was made of peripheral blood. The rearranged chain carries TRBV2 and TRBJ2-1; the junction holds 7 bases that match TRBD2. This receptor was taken from a man aged 60 to 75 with active or convalescent COVID-19. The nucleotides read TGTGCCAGCAGTGAAACTCCCGGGCGGGAGCACATACATTGGGATGAGCAGTTCTTC. Protein translation: CASSETPGREHIHWDEQFF.